Sequencing of this T cell receptor beta chain was carried out in a study of chemoradiotherapy in HPV16-positive cancers. In the study overall: Candidate HPV-specific clones and shared TCR motifs came from a couple of HPV16-positive patients. Study outcomes and limitations: Candidate HPV-specific clones and E7-related TCR motifs grew in tumor during treatment. Functional assays defining HPV-specific T cells used only a couple of HPV16-positive patients.

Repeated repertoire sampling spanned the course of chemoradiotherapy. Regarding this clone: Its antigen is undetermined.

CDR1 is SGHTA and CDR2 is FQGNSA in the germline V gene. Trimming removed 0 bases from V and 5 bases from J, with 10 bases in between. This CDR3 comprises 14 residues. Clones were sequenced by immunoSEQ multiplex PCR, and TCRdb holds only the in-frame ones, with some missing. Here the sample spans about 67,000 clones, roughly 90% being singletons. Sequencing was performed on blood, taken from a patient who underwent chemoradiotherapy. This chain links TRBV7-2 with TRBJ1-2; D unresolved. This receptor was taken from a human donor with HPV-associated anogenital cancer. Here the CDR3 DNA reads TGTGCCAGCAGCTTAGCTCAACAGATTTATGGCTACACCTTC. This encodes CASSLAQQIYGYTF. The full variable domain, rest sourced from reference TRBV7-2 and TRBJ1-2, is GAGVSQSPSNKVTEKGKDVELRCDPISGHTALYWYRQSLGQGLEFLIYFQGNSAPDKSGLPSDRFSAERTGGSVSTLTIQRTQQEDSAVYLCASSLAQQIYGYTFGSGTRLTVV.